The clone carrying this T cell receptor beta chain was found many times. TCRdb itself ran the PCR reads through MiXCR, one entry per CDR3 protein. This sample has roughly 6,800 distinct CDR3 sequences, with approximately 28% found just once. Trimming stripped 2 bases from V and 2 bases from J, with 5 bases between. CDR3 size: 13 residues. Germline V gene sequence: CDR1 MRHNA, CDR2 SNTAGT. These data come from a study of immune characterization of retroperitoneal liposarcoma. This TCR was recovered from a male donor with retroperitoneal liposarcoma. The sequenced sample was blood. The gene calls are TRBV6-4 and TRBJ2-3; D gene unclear. The CDR3 bases are TGTGCCAGCAGTGACAGGGCCACAGATACGCAGTATTTT. Residues: CASSDRATDTQYF.